This T cell receptor (beta chain) came from a study of T cell clones after liver transplantation. Study-level information: TCRbeta sequencing after a pre-transplant mixed lymphocyte reaction identified graft-donor-reactive clones, later tracked in post-transplant blood. Points from the study as a whole: Low donor cell numbers restricted donor-reactive repertoire measurement in two subjects. Circulating graft-donor-reactive CD4 TCRbeta sequences fell significantly post-transplant in 5 of 8 subjects.

The table came from immunoSEQ multiplex PCR; TCRdb's copy has only in-frame clones and leaves some out. Among 98,000 or so clones listed, more than 75% were seen once. This clone was recorded once. Its antigen is unidentified. This TCR was recovered from a human donor who received a liver transplant. Sequenced material: CD4+ T cells from blood, taken before liver transplant.

CDR3 coding DNA: TGTGCCAGCACCCGCACAAACGCGCGTTTAGGTGCCGGGGAGCTGTTTTTT. As protein: CASTRTNARLGAGELFF. The V gene is TRBV28, the J gene TRBJ2-2; no reliable D call. The CDR3 is made up of 17 amino acids. Germline CDR1 and CDR2: MDHEN and SYDVKM. Deletions cut 7 bases from V and 6 bases from J, with 24 bases between.